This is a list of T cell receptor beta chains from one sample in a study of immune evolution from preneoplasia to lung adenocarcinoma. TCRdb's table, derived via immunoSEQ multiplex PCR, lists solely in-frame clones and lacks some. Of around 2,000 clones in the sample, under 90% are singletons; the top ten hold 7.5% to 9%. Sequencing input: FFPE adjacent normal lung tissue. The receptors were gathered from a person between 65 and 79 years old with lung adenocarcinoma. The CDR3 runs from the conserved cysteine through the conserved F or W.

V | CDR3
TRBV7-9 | CASSFLRDRAETQYF
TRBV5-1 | CASSLGPAYELFF
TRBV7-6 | CASSLVGLQGSMNTEAFF
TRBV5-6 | CASSSAPNGELFF
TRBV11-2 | CASNQGSYNEQFF
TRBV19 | CASGRDNQPQHF
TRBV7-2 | CASSQERAYEQYF
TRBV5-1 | CASSLAGGSSYEQYF
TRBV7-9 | CASSLVSGRAYEQYF
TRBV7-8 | CASSLAGRDQPQHF
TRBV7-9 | CASSVVRGSYNEQFF
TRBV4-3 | CASSAAGTSENEQYF
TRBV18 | CASSPTPMAEAFF
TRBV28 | CASSLRARAWYGYTF
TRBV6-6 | CASSYSASQNTEAFF
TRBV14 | CASSQEKVDEQYF
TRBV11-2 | CASSPRTSGSGETQYF
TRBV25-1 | CASTPRGQLTGELFF
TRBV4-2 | CASSQGGLAGANEQFF
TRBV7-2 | CASSPSYNEQFF
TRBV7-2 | CASSSSGDTGELFF
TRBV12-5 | CASGLPLGTAMREQYF
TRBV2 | CASQTESNQPQHF
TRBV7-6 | CASSLEIISNTGELFF
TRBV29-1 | CSVEGYSSYNEQFF
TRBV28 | CASRRVGGWEQYF
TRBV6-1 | CASTPGFMGEKLFF
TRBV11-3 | CASSLDSYGQGGSGANVLTF
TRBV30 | CAWSTGVSNQPQHF
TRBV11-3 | CASSLVGAGETQYF
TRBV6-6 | CASSYSGSGGYTF
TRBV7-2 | CASKTPSGAYNEQFF
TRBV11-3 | CASSLPGSGNIQYF
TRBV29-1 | CSVALLYEQFF
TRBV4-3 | CASSQDGSGGYEQYF
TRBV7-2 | CASSPPRAGPRDTQYF
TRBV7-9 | CASSPGSPVDEQFF
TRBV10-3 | CAINTGLAVYNEQFF
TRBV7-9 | CASSLVGEGQSDEQYF
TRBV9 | CASSPAAGGPNTGELFF
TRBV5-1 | CASSTTSVPYEQYF
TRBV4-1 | CASSRLGTGDYEQYF
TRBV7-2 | CASSLGVGSYNEQFF
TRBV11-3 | CASRSPGQGKSMGEQFF
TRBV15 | CATSKDMNQPQHF
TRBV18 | CASSPQGTQETQYF
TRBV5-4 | CASSLGLAGLYEQYF
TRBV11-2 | CASSASLSSYNEQFF
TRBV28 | CASETGGGGTEAFF
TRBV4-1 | CASSLGTGGNINEKLFF